These 4 T cell receptor beta chains were all obtained from the same sample, sequenced in a study of cytomegalovirus exposure and HLA in healthy donors. Clones were sequenced by immunoSEQ multiplex PCR, and TCRdb holds only the in-frame ones, with some missing. The table includes roughly 120,000 clones, 94% detected once. The sequenced sample was PBMCs. The receptor set was obtained from a woman between 18 and 29 years old in good health and CMV-seronegative.

The chain is built from TRBV2 and TRBJ2-1; TRBD1 agrees at 7 bases. CDR1 and CDR2 (germline): SNHLY, FYNNEI. Losses at the gene ends were 3 bases for V and 3 bases for J; bases not matched to a gene: 5. The length of the CDR3 is 15 residues. CDR3 in amino acids: CASSEAGTDYNEQFF. Written as DNA, the CDR3 is TGTGCCAGCAGTGAGGCCGGGACAGACTACAATGAGCAGTTCTTC.

A single count supports this clone. The rearrangement links TRBV2 to TRBJ1-2; tentatively, D is TRBD1 (5 bases). V was pared by 4 bases and J by 2 bases, with 5 bases between. This CDR3 comprises 12 residues. CDR1 is SNHLY and CDR2 is FYNNEI in the germline V gene. For the CDR3, the DNA is TGTGCCAGCAGTGCAGGGAACTATGGCTACACCTTC. As protein: CASSAGNYGYTF.

This clone was recorded only once. The chain recombines TRBV25-1 with TRBJ2-7; D might be TRBD1 (5 bases). The CDR3 runs to 14 residues. The ends were cut back, 2 bases at V and 5 bases at J, with 13 bases in the middle. CDR1 is MGHDK, CDR2 SYGVNS, per germline. The CDR3, as DNA: TGTGCCAGCAGTGAAATCGGCAGGGCCCACGAGCAGTACTTC. It specifies CASSEIGRAHEQYF.

The chain couples TRBV6-1 to TRBJ1-1, with a possible D match to TRBD1 (6 bases). The ends were cut back, 3 bases at V and 5 bases at J, with 13 bases in the middle. Per the germline V gene, CDR1 is MNHNS and CDR2 is SASEGT. There are 14 residues in the CDR3. CDR3: CASSEIRGWTEAFF. The CDR3, as DNA: TGTGCCAGCAGTGAGATAAGGGGGTGGACTGAAGCTTTCTTT.